These 32 T cell receptor beta chains came from one sample sequenced in a study of control samples from healthy donors and cancer patients. Assay: immunoSEQ multiplex PCR; the TCRdb copy retains only in-frame clones and omits some. The table shows under 70,000 clones, with 90% to 97% occurring only once. Specimen: blood. These TCRs come from a woman aged 18-29 years in good health.

In DNA form, the CDR3 reads TGTGCCAGCAGCTATACCGGGGCCGGGAATGAAAAACTGTTTTTT. The encoded protein is CASSYTGAGNEKLFF. The genes are TRBV7-8 and TRBJ1-4, with D tentatively TRBD1 (5 bases). V was clipped by 4 bases and J by 5 bases, with 14 bases between them. This CDR3 contains 15 residues. Germline assignment: CDR1 SGHVS and CDR2 FQNEAQ. The full variable domain, rest sourced from reference TRBV7-8 and TRBJ1-4, is GAGVSQSPRYKVAKRGQDVALRCDPISGHVSLFWYQQALGQGPEFLTYFQNEAQLDKSGLPSDRFFAERPEGSVSTLKIQRTQQEDSAVYLCASSYTGAGNEKLFFGSGTQLSVL.

The V call is TRBV3-1 (or the pseudogene TRBV3-2), the J call TRBJ1-6, with D perhaps matching TRBD1 (5 bases). Germline loops: CDR1 LGHDT, CDR2 YNNKEL (reference sequence). This CDR3 has 15 amino acids. V lost 4 bases and J lost 5, with 12 bases in between. In nucleotides, the CDR3 is TGTGCCAGCAGCCCCTTGGGGACGAATAATTCACCCCTCCACTTT. Amino acids: CASSPLGTNNSPLHF.

The chain carries TRBV7-9 and TRBJ1-1, with a weak D call TRBD1 (6 bases). The germline V and J ends were trimmed by 0 bases and 6 bases, with 14 bases remaining between them. Per germline, CDR1 SEHNR and CDR2 FQNEAQ (reference sequence). CDR3 size: 15 residues. CDR3 bases: TGTGCCAGCAGCTTAGCGGGCTTGAGGGGGGCTGAAGCTTTCTTT. As protein: CASSLAGLRGAEAFF.

CDR3 nucleotide sequence: TGTGCCAGCAGCCAAGGGACATACAATGAGCAGTTCTTC. Amino acid sequence: CASSQGTYNEQFF. The chain is built from TRBV3-1 (or the pseudogene TRBV3-2) and TRBJ2-1, with TRBD1 as a possible D gene (5 bases). The CDR3 is made up of 13 amino acids. Germline CDR1 LGHDT, CDR2 YNNKEL (reference sequence). With 1 base removed from V and 4 bases from J, the gap between germline ends came to 5 bases.

V is TRBV4-1 and J is TRBJ2-3; 8 bases are shared with TRBD2. The germline CDR1 and CDR2 sequences are MGHRA and YSYEKL. The V segment lost 6 bases and the J segment 4 bases; nucleotides outside the gene matches: 9. CDR3 length: 15 amino acids. The CDR3 sequence: CASSQLGLASDTQYF. CDR3 coding DNA: TGCGCCAGCAGTCAACTCGGACTAGCCTCAGATACGCAGTATTTT.

The chain has TRBV5-6 and TRBJ1-2, with 8 bases matching TRBD1. Germline CDR1 is SGHDT and CDR2 is YYEEEE. There are 16 residues in the CDR3. Trimming removed 2 bases from V and 5 bases from J; junction bases left unmatched: 11. The CDR3 nucleotides read TGTGCCAGCAGCTTCCAGGGGGCCAATTTGTGGTATGGCTACACCTTC. Amino acid sequence: CASSFQGANLWYGYTF.

The genes are TRBV5-1 and TRBJ2-5; D gene ambiguous. The CDR3 contains 11 residues. Germline assignment: CDR1 SGHRS and CDR2 YFSETQ. V was cut by 4 bases and J by 3 bases, with 4 bases left in between. The chain's CDR3 is CASSEKETQYF. The CDR3 bases are TGCGCCAGCAGCGAAAAAGAGACCCAGTACTTC.

This sequence joins TRBV16 and TRBJ1-2; D is ambiguous. The germline V and J ends were trimmed by 1 base and 4 bases, with 10 bases remaining between them. The germline V gene encodes CDR1 KGHSY and CDR2 FQNENV. The CDR3 contains 14 residues. CDR3 protein: CASSQCPFCYGYTF. The CDR3 nucleotides are TGTGCCAGCAGCCAATGCCCCTTTTGCTATGGCTACACCTTC. Supplemented by reference TRBV16 and TRBJ1-2, the full variable domain reads GEEVAQTPKHLVRGEGQKAKLYCAPIKGHSYVFWYQQVLKNEFKFLISFQNENVFDETGMPKERFSAKCLPNSPCSLEIQATKLEDSAVYFCASSQCPFCYGYTFGSGTRLTVV.

The V call is TRBV6-6, the J call TRBJ2-5, with TRBD2 matching 7 bases. The CDR3 has 11 amino acids. CDR1 MNHNY and CDR2 SVGAGI come from the germline V gene (reference sequence). The trim removed 11 bases at V and 7 bases at J, leaving 7 bases unmatched. The CDR3: CALFGEGTQYF. The DNA for the CDR3 is TGTGCCCTCTTCGGGGAGGGGACCCAGTACTTC.

For the CDR3, the DNA is TGTGCCAGCAGCCCAGGGACTAGCGGGGGGGATGAGCAGTTCTTC. Translating it yields CASSPGTSGGDEQFF. The chain is built from TRBV6-5 and TRBJ2-1; 16 nucleotides match TRBD2. Germline CDR1 is MNHEY and CDR2 is SVGAGI. This CDR3 spans 15 amino acids. The V segment lost 6 bases and the J segment 8 bases; nucleotides outside the gene matches: 4.

This sequence joins TRBV6-5 and TRBJ1-3; 7 nucleotides align to TRBD1. The CDR3 spans 14 residues. The germline V gene has CDR1 MNHEY and CDR2 SVGAGI. The ends lost 5 bases at V and 4 bases at J; junction bases unmatched: 5. The CDR3 reads CASSQRGQGNTIYF. The CDR3 DNA reads TGTGCCAGCAGTCAAAGGGGACAGGGAAACACCATATATTTT.

The CDR3 protein is CASSIRKERRFPGQPQHF. The CDR3 DNA sequence: TGTGCCAGCAGCATCCGGAAAGAGCGCAGGTTCCCGGGTCAGCCCCAGCATTTT. The chain joins TRBV21-1 to TRBJ1-5. TRBV21-1 is noted as a pseudogene. This CDR3 comprises 18 residues.

J is TRBJ2-2 and V is TRBV19, with D unclear. The CDR3 has 13 amino acids. The V gene lost 6 bases and the J gene lost 0 bases, with 5 bases spanning the gap. The germline gives CDR1 LNHDA, CDR2 SQIVND (reference sequence). In DNA, the CDR3 is TGTGCCAGTAGAAGGACGAACACCGGGGAGCTGTTTTTT. This translates into CASRRTNTGELFF.

The chain joins TRBV27 to TRBJ2-1; D remains ambiguous. Germline CDR1 and CDR2: MNHEY and SMNVEV (reference sequence). Trimming removed 1 base from V and 3 bases from J, with 13 bases in between. The CDR3 spans 16 residues. CDR3 sequence (DNA): TGTGCCAGCAGTTTATGGATTAACCACTACTACAATGAGCAGTTCTTC. It specifies CASSLWINHYYNEQFF.

The chain combines TRBV7-6 with TRBJ2-5; 14 bases fit TRBD2. V was pared by 3 bases and J by 3 bases, with 12 bases of the junction left unmatched. Germline assignment: CDR1 SGHVS and CDR2 FNYEAQ. The CDR3 has 19 amino acids. For the CDR3, the DNA is TGTGCCAGCAGCTTGGGACTAGCGGGGGCCCGCCTTGGCGAAGAGACCCAGTACTTC. Protein product: CASSLGLAGARLGEETQYF.

V and J are TRBV29-1 and TRBJ1-1; TRBD1 might be the D (6 bases). Germline V gives CDR1 SQVTM, CDR2 ANQGSEA. The CDR3 is 13 amino acids. Trimming removed 8 bases at V and 6 bases at J, with 19 bases between. CDR3 nucleotides: TGCAGCTTCATAGCCAGGGGCCTCTCTGAAGCTTTCTTT. As protein: CSFIARGLSEAFF.

In nucleotides, the CDR3 is TGTGCCACCAGCAGAGATCCAGGGAACACTGAAGCTTTCTTT. The encoded protein is CATSRDPGNTEAFF. The V gene is TRBV15, the J gene TRBJ1-1; no reliable D call. CDR1 LNHNV and CDR2 YYDKDF come from the germline V gene (reference sequence). V was pared by 0 bases and J by 1 base, with 6 bases between. This CDR3 spans 14 amino acids.

V is TRBV28 and J is TRBJ1-5, with 8 bases matching TRBD1. Per germline, CDR1 MDHEN and CDR2 SYDVKM. CDR3 size: 15 residues. J lost 2 bases, V lost 6 bases, and 6 bases had no gene match. The CDR3 sequence: CASSMSGGGNQPQHF. CDR3 in DNA: TGTGCCAGCAGCATGTCAGGGGGCGGCAATCAGCCCCAGCATTTT.

This sequence joins TRBV7-2 and TRBJ2-2; TRBD2 matches at 11 bases. Per the germline V gene, CDR1 is SGHTA and CDR2 is FQGNSA. J gave up 4 bases and V 5 bases, and 9 bases lay outside the gene matches. This CDR3 has 17 amino acids. DNA of the CDR3: TGTGCCAGCAGCCCACATAGCGGGGGGGCGGGCACCGGGGAGCTGTTTTTT. Encoded protein: CASSPHSGGAGTGELFF.

The chain carries TRBV15 and TRBJ2-1; unclear D gene. CDR1 and CDR2 (germline): LNHNV, YYDKDF (reference sequence). The CDR3 is 16 residues long. The V end lost 4 bases, the J end lost 2 bases, and 15 bases lay between the germline ends. CDR3 region: CATSTLVWGTYNEQFF. DNA of the CDR3: TGTGCCACCAGCACCCTGGTATGGGGAACCTACAATGAGCAGTTCTTC. The full variable domain, in which reference TRBV15 and TRBJ2-1 provide the parts outside the CDR3, is DAMVIQNPRYQVTQFGKPVTLSCSQTLNHNVMYWYQQKSSQAPKLLFHYYDKDFNNEADTPDNFQSRRPNTSFCFLDIRSPGLGDTAMYLCATSTLVWGTYNEQFFGPGTRLTVL.

CDR3 DNA sequence: TGTGCCAGCAGGCAGACTAGCGGGGTTTCCAATGAGCAGTTCTTC. This sequence encodes CASRQTSGVSNEQFF. V and J are TRBV6-6 and TRBJ2-1; 11 nucleotides line up with TRBD2. The CDR3 has 15 amino acids. From germline, CDR1 is MNHNY and CDR2 SVGAGI (reference sequence). Trimming took 6 bases from V and 6 from J; bases not matched to a gene: 7.

The V gene is TRBV7-2, the J gene TRBJ1-1, with TRBD1 matching 8 bases. The germline gives CDR1 SGHTA, CDR2 FQGNSA. V lost 4 bases and J lost 1; bases outside the gene matches: 5. The CDR3 loop spans 15 amino acids. This CDR3 reads CASSYDRGGNTEAFF. CDR3 nucleotides: TGTGCCAGCAGCTACGACAGGGGAGGGAACACTGAAGCTTTCTTT. Based on the CDR3 plus reference TRBV7-2 and TRBJ1-1, the full variable domain is GAGVSQSPSNKVTEKGKDVELRCDPISGHTALYWYRQSLGQGLEFLIYFQGNSAPDKSGLPSDRFSAERTGGSVSTLTIQRTQQEDSAVYLCASSYDRGGNTEAFFGQGTRLTVV.

V usage is TRBV28 and J usage is TRBJ1-2; 7 bases match TRBD1. The CDR3 runs to 14 residues. Germline assignment: CDR1 MDHEN and CDR2 SYDVKM. The V and J ends lost 5 bases and 6 bases, in that order; junction bases with no gene match: 9. The CDR3 sequence is CASSNRQGADGYTF. CDR3 DNA sequence: TGTGCCAGCAGTAACAGACAGGGTGCAGATGGCTACACCTTC.

The J gene is TRBJ1-2, the V gene TRBV20-1; D not resolved. Per germline, CDR1 DFQATT and CDR2 SNEGSKA (reference sequence). The CDR3 has 11 residues. V was trimmed by 3 bases and J by 3 bases, leaving 5 bases between them. The CDR3 sequence: CSAREDYGYTF. In nucleotides, the CDR3 is TGCAGTGCTAGGGAGGACTATGGCTACACCTTC.

V and J are TRBV5-1 and TRBJ2-7; TRBD2 matches 13 bases. Trimming removed 4 bases from V and 9 bases from J; junction bases left unmatched: 4. There are 13 residues in the CDR3. Per germline, CDR1 SGHRS and CDR2 YFSETQ. CDR3 amino acids: CASSGTSGVGQYF. As DNA, the CDR3 is TGCGCCAGCAGCGGGACTAGCGGGGTGGGGCAGTACTTC.

Only one count was recorded for this clone. V and J are TRBV12-5 and TRBJ2-5, with TRBD2 identical over 9 bases. Germline V gene data show CDR1 as LGHNT and CDR2 as FRNRAP. V was clipped by 2 bases and J by 0 bases; unmatched bases: 13. The length of the CDR3 is 19 residues. The CDR3 nucleotides are TGTGCTAGTGGTTTGCTTCCAGGCGGGGGGGCCTCTAACCAAGAGACCCAGTACTTC. This translates into CASGLLPGGGASNQETQYF.

The J gene is TRBJ1-1, the V gene TRBV2; D uncertain. Germline values: CDR1 SNHLY, CDR2 FYNNEI. The V and J ends lost 2 bases and 1 base respectively, with 5 bases between them. There are 13 residues in the CDR3. The CDR3 DNA reads TGTGCCAGCAGTGAATTAAGGAACACTGAAGCTTTCTTT. Translating gives CASSELRNTEAFF.

This clone was counted only a few times. V gene TRBV5-1 combines with J gene TRBJ2-7; no clear D gene. There are 12 residues in the CDR3. V was trimmed by 0 bases and J by 5 bases, leaving 6 bases between them. CDR1 is SGHRS and CDR2 is YFSETQ in the germline V gene. The CDR3 loop reads CASSLAYDEQYF. The CDR3, as DNA: TGCGCCAGCAGCTTGGCGTACGACGAGCAGTACTTC.

The chain joins TRBV5-1 to TRBJ2-2; D possibly corresponds to TRBD2 (5 bases). V was cut by 0 bases and J by 7 bases, with 10 bases left in between. The length of the CDR3 is 14 residues. The V gene's germline CDR1 is SGHRS and CDR2 YFSETQ. The CDR3 DNA reads as TGCGCCAGCAGCTTGGTCCCCGAGGGCGGGGAGCTGTTTTTT. Its translation is CASSLVPEGGELFF.

The V call is TRBV7-9, the J call TRBJ1-5; D possibly corresponds to TRBD1 (6 bases). The CDR3 is 17 residues long. V shed 1 base and J shed 2 bases, with 15 bases lying between them. In germline, CDR1 is SEHNR, CDR2 FQNEAQ (reference sequence). This chain's CDR3 is CASSLVAPGVRNQPQHF. Here the CDR3 DNA reads TGTGCCAGCAGCTTAGTCGCGCCAGGGGTTCGCAATCAGCCCCAGCATTTT.

The gene calls are TRBV10-3 and TRBJ2-1; the D call may be TRBD1 or TRBD2 (5 bases each). In germline, CDR1 is ENHRY, CDR2 SYGVKD. Trimming cost V 3 bases and J 4 bases, with 25 bases left between them. This CDR3 contains 19 residues. CDR3 sequence reads: CAISDSRASSLDRYNEQFF. CDR3 in DNA: TGTGCCATCAGTGATTCGAGGGCTTCTAGCCTCGACAGATACAATGAGCAGTTCTTC.

J is TRBJ1-2 and V is TRBV5-5; TRBD1 is a possible D gene (6 bases). Trimming stripped 3 bases from V and 8 bases from J, with 20 bases between. This CDR3 comprises 15 residues. Germline V gene sequence: CDR1 SGHKS, CDR2 YYEKEE (reference sequence). The CDR3 DNA is TGTGCCAGCAGCTCGGCCGGGGTGGGGGCTAAGGGCTACACCTTC. As protein: CASSSAGVGAKGYTF.